The clone carrying this T cell receptor (beta chain) appeared many times. No antigen is known for it. At the DNA level, this CDR3 is encoded by other sequences in the same sample as well. The data derive from a study of shared clonotypes between healthy human individuals. Study outcomes and limitations: What limited the represented genetic and exposure-history diversity was the small number of donors.

TCRdb's copy holds only in-frame clones and misses some; the assay was immunoSEQ multiplex PCR. The sample lists about 110,000 clones, 55% to 70% seen once, with around 24% in the top ten. Recent acute infections and vaccinations were absent in the healthy HIV-negative adult donors. Trimming left V 5 bases short and J 5 bases short, with 9 bases between. The CDR3 loop spans 12 amino acids. Germline CDR1 reads MGHRA; CDR2 reads YSYEKL. This clonotype originated in a woman in her 30s in good health. The chain combines TRBV4-1 with TRBJ1-1; D remains ambiguous. The sequencing input was memory CD8+ T cells sorted from blood. Indicated subset: CD45RO+ cells pooled with CCR7-negative TemRA cells. Here the CDR3 reads CASSRTRTEAFF. DNA of the CDR3: TGCGCCAGCAGCAGAACAAGGACTGAAGCTTTCTTT.